This T cell receptor beta chain appears in the sequencing data of a study of T cell responses to AZD1222 COVID-19 vaccine. This CDR3 is built from 20 residues. V trimming: 0 bases; J trimming: 0 bases; junction bases outside the gene matches: 14. Germline values: CDR1 WNHNN, CDR2 SYGVQD (reference sequence). Method: immunoSEQ multiplex PCR; TCRdb's copy keeps in-frame clones and lacks some. The sample contains about 110,000 clones, approximately 88% of which appear only once. Sequencing was performed on peripheral blood, taken 28 days after the second AZD1222 dose. The TCR was taken from an adult who received the AZD1222 COVID-19 vaccine. V gene TRBV10-1 combines with J gene TRBJ2-1; 7 nucleotides line up with TRBD2. This CDR3 reads CASSESFNPGGPSSYNEQFF. The CDR3 nucleotides are TGCGCCAGCAGTGAGTCGTTTAATCCGGGAGGACCTAGCTCCTACAATGAGCAGTTCTTC.